In this sample, the clone carrying this T cell receptor (beta chain) turned up a few times. Sampling consisted of one heparinised blood draw per donor, averaging around 100 mL. The data derive from a study of beta chain features in type 1 diabetes. CDR1 and CDR2 from the germline V gene are SNHLY and FYNNEI. This CDR3 is 13 amino acids long. What was sequenced were expressed TCRB transcripts, since all of the isolated RNA had been reverse transcribed. The repertoire was sequenced with immunoSEQ multiplex PCR; TCRdb's copy has only in-frame clones and lacks some. The repertoire includes a few hundred thousand clones, 25% to 30% of them detected once, and 3.5% to 4.5% sits in the top ten.

The genes are TRBV2 and TRBJ1-2; D remains unclear. This clonotype originated in a man aged 25 to 40 in good health. Sequencing was done on a sample of central memory CD4+ T cells from blood. CDR3 in amino acids: CARRVGSNYGYTF. In nucleotides, the CDR3 is TGTGCGCGGAGGGTGGGGTCCAACTATGGCTACACCTTC.